Sequencing of this TCR beta chain was carried out in a study of blood T cell repertoires in COVID-19. Authors' methods: Nucleated cell counts were estimated from reference gene primer amplification. Measured with immunoSEQ multiplex PCR; TCRdb has only the in-frame clones, and not every one. D and trimming come from the DNA, and the V and J calls and clone size come from that table. The sample has a few hundred thousand clones, roughly 86% seen once. Enrollment of patients from Seattle took place during active infection, with longitudinal follow-up. The germline V and J ends were trimmed by 3 bases and 7 bases, with 12 bases remaining between them. CDR1 is SGHDN and CDR2 is FVKESK in the germline V gene. The CDR3 length is 13 residues.

Specimen: peripheral blood. The chain combines TRBV14 with TRBJ1-2; a possible D gene is TRBD1 (5 bases). The receptor was isolated from a young woman with COVID-19, enrolled during active disease. The DNA for the CDR3 is TGTGCCAGCAGCCACCCAGGGATGTCTGGCTACACCTTC. It is translated as CASSHPGMSGYTF.